One T cell receptor (beta chain) is described in this entry. Antigen specificity is unknown. This record comes from a study of T cell responses to AZD1222 COVID-19 vaccine. At the level of the study: It was second doses at about 4 or about 12 weeks that were pooled. Findings and limits, study-wide: Clonal diversity was possibly underestimated, and the donors were mostly white British, with more females. Per reports, nearly half of all spike-specific TCRs target regions that are unmutated in variants. At 160-218 and 743-854, vaccine-associated CD4 TCRs were dominant, and they spanned spike.

Sequencing was performed with immunoSEQ multiplex PCR; in TCRdb, only in-frame clones are kept and a portion is missing. The table has around 70,000 clones, roughly 85% seen once. The V gene's germline CDR1 is MNHEY and CDR2 SVGAGI. Trimming removed 5 bases at V and 2 bases at J, with 12 bases between. The CDR3 consists of 14 residues. The receptor was derived from an adult in good health. The sequences come from peripheral blood, collected on day 0 of AZD1222 vaccination. The chain recombines TRBV6-5 with TRBJ1-2, with D possibly being TRBD1 (6 bases). The CDR3 region has the DNA TGTGCCAGCAGTACCATCACAGGGAACTATGGCTACACCTTC. It translates to CASSTITGNYGYTF.